The 12 T cell receptor beta chains in this list originate from one sample, sequenced in a study of beta chain features in type 1 diabetes. Expressed TCRB transcripts were sequenced because the isolated RNA had all been reverse transcribed beforehand. TCRdb's copy holds only in-frame clones and misses some; the assay was immunoSEQ multiplex PCR. The sample has roughly 240,000 clones; more than 65% are singletons. Sequencing used naive CD4+ T cells from blood. The receptors were gathered from a man aged 25-45 years in good health.

The rearrangement joins TRBV6-6 to TRBJ2-3; D possibly corresponds to TRBD2 (5 bases). The CDR3 consists of 16 residues. The V end was cut by 1 base, the J end by 3 bases, with 14 bases between. The V gene's germline CDR1 is MNHNY and CDR2 SVGAGI (reference sequence). CDR3 region: CASSYLSSSRTDTQYF. The DNA for the CDR3 is TGTGCCAGCAGTTACTTGTCGTCTAGCCGAACAGATACGCAGTATTTT.

The V call is TRBV5-1, the J call TRBJ2-1; TRBD2 matches at 8 bases. CDR3 size: 15 residues. Looked up from germline, CDR1 is SGHRS and CDR2 is YFSETQ. Trimming cost V 0 bases and J 5 bases; bases outside gene matches: 4. CDR3 coding DNA: TGCGCCAGCAGCTTGGTATCACTAGCGGACAATGAGCAGTTCTTC. Amino acid sequence: CASSLVSLADNEQFF. Filled out from reference TRBV5-1 and TRBJ2-1, the complete variable domain reads KAGVTQTPRYLIKTRGQQVTLSCSPISGHRSVSWYQQTPGQGLQFLFEYFSETQRNKGNFPGRFSGRQFSNSRSEMNVSTLELGDSALYLCASSLVSLADNEQFFGPGTRLTVL.

A word on this clone: Other DNA variants within this sample encode the same CDR3. This chain links TRBV30 with TRBJ2-1; a weak D match, TRBD1 (5 bases). Trimming cost V 4 bases and J 4 bases, with 8 bases left between them. CDR1 and CDR2 from the germline V gene are GTSNPN and SVGIG (reference sequence). This CDR3 comprises 12 residues. The CDR3 DNA reads as TGTGCCTGGACAGGGTATTACAATGAGCAGTTCTTC. Translating it yields CAWTGYYNEQFF. Variable domain in full (rest from reference TRBV30 and TRBJ2-1): SQTIHQWPATLVQPVGSPLSLECTVEGTSNPNLYWYRQAAGRGLQLLFYSVGIGQISSEVPQNLSASRPQDRQFILSSKKLLLSDSGFYLCAWTGYYNEQFFGPGTRLTVL.

The V call is TRBV7-7, the J call TRBJ2-1, with D tentatively TRBD2 (5 bases). CDR1 and CDR2 (germline): SSHAT, FNYEAQ (reference sequence). V lost 1 base, J lost 11 bases, and 9 bases lay in between. The CDR3 is 12 residues long. In nucleotides, the CDR3 is TGTGCCAGCAGCTTAGGGAGCGGTAAGCAGTTCTTC. Its translation is CASSLGSGKQFF.

This clone came up a few times. V gene TRBV30 combines with J gene TRBJ2-3; the D gene is possibly TRBD2 (6 bases). The CDR3 runs 13 residues. Trimming took off 5 bases at V and 4 bases at J, with 13 bases between the two ends. Germline V gene sequence: CDR1 GTSNPN, CDR2 SVGIG (reference sequence). CDR3: CAWGSGGSDTQYF. The CDR3 bases are TGTGCCTGGGGTAGCGGAGGGTCAGATACGCAGTATTTT.

CDR3 bases: TGTGCCAGCAGCTTAGCGCGAACAGAGAACACTGAAGCTTTCTTT. It codes for CASSLARTENTEAFF. The chain links TRBV7-9 to TRBJ1-1; D gene uncertain. The CDR3 length is 15 residues. Germline assignment: CDR1 SEHNR and CDR2 FQNEAQ (reference sequence). Trimming removed 0 bases from V and 1 base from J, with 9 bases in between.

The chain is built from TRBV4-1 and TRBJ2-3, with D possibly TRBD1 on 5 matching bases. The length of the CDR3 is 14 residues. CDR1 is MGHRA, CDR2 YSYEKL, per germline. V was trimmed by 2 bases and J by 5 bases, leaving 11 bases between them. This chain's CDR3 is CASSQPDNQDTQYF. The DNA of the CDR3 is TGCGCCAGCAGCCAACCGGACAACCAAGATACGCAGTATTTT.

The rearrangement links TRBV9 to TRBJ2-1; D is perhaps TRBD1 or TRBD2 (5 bases each). The CDR3 spans 14 residues. The V end was cut by 1 base, the J end by 9 bases, with 14 bases between. Germline CDR1 is SGDLS and CDR2 is YYNGEE. The CDR3 spells CASSVPGTNGEQFF. The CDR3 DNA follows: TGTGCCAGCAGCGTACCCGGGACCAATGGTGAGCAGTTCTTC. The full variable domain, with the rest looked up from reference TRBV9 and TRBJ2-1, is DSGVTQTPKHLITATGQRVTLRCSPRSGDLSVYWYQQSLDQGLQFLIQYYNGEERAKGNILERFSAQQFPDLHSELNLSSLELGDSALYFCASSVPGTNGEQFFGPGTRLTVL.

Comments on this clone: The junction shows a germline mismatch at one end, possibly a read error. CDR3 DNA: TGTGCCTGGAGCCTCAACTCGGGGCCCCAAGAGGCCCAGTACTTC. It translates to CAWSLNSGPQEAQYF. This rearrangement joins TRBV30 to TRBJ2-5; D could derive from TRBD1 or TRBD2 (5 bases each). CDR1 is GTSNPN and CDR2 is SVGIG in the germline V gene (reference sequence). The CDR3 runs to 15 residues.

As DNA, the CDR3 is TGCAGCGAAGGGGTCAGGGGCACTGAAGCTTTCTTT. Its translation: CSEGVRGTEAFF. J is TRBJ1-1 and V is TRBV29-1, with D possibly being TRBD1 (6 bases). From germline, CDR1 is SQVTM and CDR2 ANQGSEA. The CDR3 has 12 amino acids. Deletions cut 7 bases from V and 4 bases from J, with 13 bases between.

As regards this clone: This sample includes further DNA sequences coding for the same CDR3. The J gene is TRBJ2-3, the V gene TRBV30, with D tentatively TRBD2 (5 bases). Deletions cut 2 bases from V and 0 bases from J, with 6 bases between. The length of the CDR3 is 13 residues. The germline gives CDR1 GTSNPN, CDR2 SVGIG (reference sequence). The chain's CDR3 is CAWSRGSTDTQYF. The CDR3 DNA sequence: TGTGCCTGGAGTCGGGGTAGCACAGATACGCAGTATTTT. The full variable domain, with the rest looked up from reference TRBV30 and TRBJ2-3, is SQTIHQWPATLVQPVGSPLSLECTVEGTSNPNLYWYRQAAGRGLQLLFYSVGIGQISSEVPQNLSASRPQDRQFILSSKKLLLSDSGFYLCAWSRGSTDTQYFGPGTRLTVL.

The chain combines TRBV6-5 with TRBJ1-2; no firm D call. The CDR3 loop spans 13 amino acids. Germline-derived CDR1 and CDR2 are MNHEY and SVGAGI. V was pared by 0 bases and J by 6 bases, with 8 bases between. For the CDR3, the DNA is TGTGCCAGCAGTTACTCGATCCAGCATGGCTACACCTTC. Its translation: CASSYSIQHGYTF.